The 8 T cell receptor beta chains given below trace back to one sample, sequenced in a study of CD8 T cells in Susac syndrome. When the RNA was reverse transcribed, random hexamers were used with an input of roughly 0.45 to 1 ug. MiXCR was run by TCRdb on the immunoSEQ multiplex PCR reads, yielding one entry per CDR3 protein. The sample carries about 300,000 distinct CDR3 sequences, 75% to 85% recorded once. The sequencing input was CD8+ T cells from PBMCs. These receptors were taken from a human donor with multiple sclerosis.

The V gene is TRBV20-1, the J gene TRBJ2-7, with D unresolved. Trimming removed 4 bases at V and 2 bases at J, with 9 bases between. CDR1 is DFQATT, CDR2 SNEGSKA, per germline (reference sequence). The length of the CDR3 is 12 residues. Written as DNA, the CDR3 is TGCAGTGCTAAGGACGCACCCTACGAGCAGTACTTC. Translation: CSAKDAPYEQYF.

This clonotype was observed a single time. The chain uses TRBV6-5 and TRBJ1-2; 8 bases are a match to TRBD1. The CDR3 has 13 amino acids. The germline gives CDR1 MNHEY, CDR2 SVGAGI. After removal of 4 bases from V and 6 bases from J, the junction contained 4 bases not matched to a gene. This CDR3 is CASSSQGGDGYTF. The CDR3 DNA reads TGTGCCAGCAGTTCACAGGGGGGGGATGGCTACACCTTC.

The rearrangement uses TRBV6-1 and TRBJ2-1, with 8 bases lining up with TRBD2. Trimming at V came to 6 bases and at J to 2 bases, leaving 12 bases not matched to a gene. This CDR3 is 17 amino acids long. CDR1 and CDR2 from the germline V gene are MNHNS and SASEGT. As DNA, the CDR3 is TGTGCCAGCAGCCTCCCCGACGGGAGGGCCGCCTACAATGAGCAGTTCTTC. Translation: CASSLPDGRAAYNEQFF.

CDR3 residues: CASSLGTLGSSYEQYF. For the CDR3, the DNA is TGTGCCAGCAGCTTAGGGACACTAGGGAGCTCCTACGAGCAGTACTTC. The rearrangement joins TRBV7-6 to TRBJ2-7, with D perhaps assigned TRBD1 or TRBD2 (5 bases each). The germline CDR1 and CDR2 sequences are SGHVS and FNYEAQ. The CDR3 covers 16 residues. With 1 base removed from V and 0 bases from J, the gap between germline ends came to 13 bases.

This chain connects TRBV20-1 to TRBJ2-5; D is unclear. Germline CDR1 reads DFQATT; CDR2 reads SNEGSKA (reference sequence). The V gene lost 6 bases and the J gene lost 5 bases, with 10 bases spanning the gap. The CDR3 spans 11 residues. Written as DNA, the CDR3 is TGCAGTGCCGAACGGCCGGAGACCCAGTACTTC. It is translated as CSAERPETQYF.

Here the CDR3 DNA reads TGTGCCAGCAGCGTAGACGGGAGCCCCCAGAAAAAACTGTTTTTT. Translated: CASSVDGSPQKKLFF. The V and J genes are TRBV9 and TRBJ1-4; D not resolved. Trimming removed 0 bases at V and 9 bases at J, with 15 bases between. This CDR3 region has 15 residues. CDR1 SGDLS and CDR2 YYNGEE come from the germline V gene. Supplemented by reference TRBV9 and TRBJ1-4, the full variable domain reads DSGVTQTPKHLITATGQRVTLRCSPRSGDLSVYWYQQSLDQGLQFLIQYYNGEERAKGNILERFSAQQFPDLHSELNLSSLELGDSALYFCASSVDGSPQKKLFFGSGTQLSVL.

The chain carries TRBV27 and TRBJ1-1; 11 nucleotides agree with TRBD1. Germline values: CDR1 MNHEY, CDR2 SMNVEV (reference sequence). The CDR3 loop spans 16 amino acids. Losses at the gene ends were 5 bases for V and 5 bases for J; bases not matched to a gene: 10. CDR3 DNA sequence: TGTGCCAGCAGTATCGGACAGGGGGCGCTTAGTACTGAAGCTTTCTTT. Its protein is CASSIGQGALSTEAFF.

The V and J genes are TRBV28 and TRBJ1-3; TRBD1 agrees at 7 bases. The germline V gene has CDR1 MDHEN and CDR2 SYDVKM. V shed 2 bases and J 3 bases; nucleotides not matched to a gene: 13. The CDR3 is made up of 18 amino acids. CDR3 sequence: CASSLAAPYDRVGNTIYF. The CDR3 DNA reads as TGTGCCAGCAGTTTAGCGGCCCCCTACGACAGGGTTGGAAACACCATATATTTT. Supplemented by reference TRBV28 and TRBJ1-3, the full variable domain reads DVKVTQSSRYLVKRTGEKVFLECVQDMDHENMFWYRQDPGLGLRLIYFSYDVKMKEKGDIPEGYSVSREKKERFSLILESASTNQTSMYLCASSLAAPYDRVGNTIYFGEGSWLTVV.